This record covers a single TCR beta chain. Its cognate antigen is unknown. Trimming removed 4 bases at V and 13 bases at J, with 11 bases between. CDR3 length: 11 residues. The germline gives CDR1 SNHLY, CDR2 FYNNEI. One entry per CDR3 protein results from TCRdb running MiXCR on the 5' RACE reads. The table has 450,000 to 650,000 distinct CDR3 sequences, about 20% seen once. This record comes from a study of T-cell memory formation after mild COVID-19. Study-wide results and caveats: Confirmation was lacking for SARS-CoV-2 specificity of second-wave clones that peaked on day 37. The finding that pre-infection memory included some responding clones suggested that cross-reactive memory joined. Clones that shrank (day 15 to 85) were balanced CD4/CD8, whereas later expanders leaned CD4+.

This TCR derives from an adult woman who had mild COVID-19 (a few samples of this study predate the infection). Cell type and time point are not known. Sequencing was done on a sample of PBMCs or a T cell subset sorted from them (not recorded which). The chain is built from TRBV2 and TRBJ2-4, with D uncertain. CDR3 DNA: TGTGCCAGCAGTGTGGGTAATCTGCAGTACTTC. Residues: CASSVGNLQYF.